This T cell receptor (beta chain) was retrieved from a study of CD4 T cells in relation to SARS-CoV-2 and coronaviruses. Of note for this clone: No antigen is known for it.

The length of the CDR3 is 19 residues. V lost 7 bases and J lost 0, with 25 bases in between. Germline V gene data show CDR1 as SNHLY and CDR2 as FYNNEI. Before the COVID-19 pandemic, during about 2011-2019, CD4+ T cells were taken from unexposed donors. After approximately ten days of culture, CD4+ T cells were isolated. Cultures received half-medium IL-2 refreshes on days 3 and 7. Findings of the study overall: In roughly 61% of donors, memory CD4+ clonotypes crossrecognized SARS-CoV-2 and at least one common cold coronavirus spike.

This table comes from immunoSEQ multiplex PCR, and its TCRdb copy is limited to in-frame clones, with some not included. This sample yields about 29,000 clones, of which around 79% are seen a single time; about 20% belongs to the top ten. The chain combines TRBV2 with TRBJ1-5; tentative D call: TRBD1 (6 bases). This TCR came from a human donor in good health. The sample taken for sequencing was CD4+ T cells from PBMCs, cultured in vitro. This CDR3 is CASKNRDTPTYNSNQPQHF. The CDR3 nucleotides read TGTGCCAGCAAAAACCGGGACACTCCAACCTACAATAGCAATCAGCCCCAGCATTTT.